This T cell receptor beta chain is from a study of memory B cells and T cells in multiple sclerosis. Worth noting for this clone: What it binds is not known.

The junction had 11 bases not matched to a gene; V was cut back by 6 bases and J by 3 bases. The CDR3 sequence is 16 residues long. Germline values: CDR1 MNHEY, CDR2 SMNVEV (reference sequence). Study results and caveats: Shared clonotype counts depended on differing compartment clone-set sizes and were normalized.

Only in-frame clones appear in the TCRdb table, and some are missing; sequencing was by immunoSEQ multiplex PCR. The sample records about 14,000 clones, almost 70% being singletons. This clonotype was obtained from a human donor with multiple sclerosis. The sequencing input was memory (CD45RO+) CD4+ T cells from blood. V is TRBV27 and J is TRBJ1-5; 7 positions match TRBD1. CDR3 sequence: CASRPQGSFSNQPQHF. The CDR3 nucleotides read TGTGCCAGCAGGCCACAGGGGTCCTTTTCCAATCAGCCCCAGCATTTT.